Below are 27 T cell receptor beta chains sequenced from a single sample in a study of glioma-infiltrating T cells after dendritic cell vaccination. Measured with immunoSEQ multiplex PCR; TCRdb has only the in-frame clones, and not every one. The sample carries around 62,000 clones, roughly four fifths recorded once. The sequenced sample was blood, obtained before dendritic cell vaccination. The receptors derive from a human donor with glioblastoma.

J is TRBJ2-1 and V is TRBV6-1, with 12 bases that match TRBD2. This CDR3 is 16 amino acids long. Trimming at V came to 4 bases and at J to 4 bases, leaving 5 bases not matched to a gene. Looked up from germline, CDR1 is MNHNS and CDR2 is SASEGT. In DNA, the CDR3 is TGTGCCAGCAGTGCGACTAGCGGGGGCTTTTACAATGAGCAGTTCTTC. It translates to CASSATSGGFYNEQFF.

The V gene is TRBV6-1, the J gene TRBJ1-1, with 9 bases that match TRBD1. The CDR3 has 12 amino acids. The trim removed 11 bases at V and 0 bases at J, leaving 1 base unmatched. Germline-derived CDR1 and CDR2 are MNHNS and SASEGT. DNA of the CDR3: TGTGCCGGACAGGGGTTGAACACTGAAGCTTTCTTT. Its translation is CAGQGLNTEAFF.

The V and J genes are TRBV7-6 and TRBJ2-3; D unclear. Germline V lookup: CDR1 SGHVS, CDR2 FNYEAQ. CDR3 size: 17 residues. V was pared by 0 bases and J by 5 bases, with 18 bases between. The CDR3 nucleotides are TGTGCCAGCAGCTTAGCTAGCCTAGTAGGTGGTGTAGATACGCAGTATTTT. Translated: CASSLASLVGGVDTQYF.

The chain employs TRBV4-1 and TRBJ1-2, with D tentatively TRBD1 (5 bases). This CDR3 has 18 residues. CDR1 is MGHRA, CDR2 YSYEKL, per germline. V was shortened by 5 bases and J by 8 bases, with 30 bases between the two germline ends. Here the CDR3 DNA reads TGCGCCAGCAGCGAAGGGGTTCAGACGTTCTCCCCGAAGAGGGGCTACACCTTC. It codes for CASSEGVQTFSPKRGYTF.

This CDR3 reads CASSLTHSTDTQYF. For the CDR3, the DNA is TGTGCCAGCAGTTTAACACATAGCACAGATACGCAGTATTTT. The chain links TRBV2 to TRBJ2-3; D is ambiguous. CDR1 and CDR2 (germline): SNHLY, FYNNEI. Trimming cost V 5 bases and J 0 bases, with 9 bases left between them. The CDR3 is made up of 14 amino acids.

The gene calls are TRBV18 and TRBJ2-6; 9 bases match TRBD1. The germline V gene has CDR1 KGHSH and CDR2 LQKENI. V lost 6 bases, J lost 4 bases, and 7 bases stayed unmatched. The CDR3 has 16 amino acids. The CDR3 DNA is TGTGCCAGCTCCCCGGGACAGGGTTCGGGGGCCAACGTCCTGACTTTC. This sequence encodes CASSPGQGSGANVLTF.

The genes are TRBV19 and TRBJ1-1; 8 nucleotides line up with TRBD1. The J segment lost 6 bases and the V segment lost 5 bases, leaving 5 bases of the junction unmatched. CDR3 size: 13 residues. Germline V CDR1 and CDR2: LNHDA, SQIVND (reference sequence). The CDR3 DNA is TGTGCCAGTAGTGTTCAGGGGGCCCCTGAAGCTTTCTTT. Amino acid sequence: CASSVQGAPEAFF.

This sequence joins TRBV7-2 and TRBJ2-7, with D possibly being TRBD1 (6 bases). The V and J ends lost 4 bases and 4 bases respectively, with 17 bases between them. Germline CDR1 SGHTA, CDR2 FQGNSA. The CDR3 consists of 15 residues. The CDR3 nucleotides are TGTGCCAGCAGCTCAGATGGACAGAGGGTTTACGAGCAGTACTTC. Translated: CASSSDGQRVYEQYF.

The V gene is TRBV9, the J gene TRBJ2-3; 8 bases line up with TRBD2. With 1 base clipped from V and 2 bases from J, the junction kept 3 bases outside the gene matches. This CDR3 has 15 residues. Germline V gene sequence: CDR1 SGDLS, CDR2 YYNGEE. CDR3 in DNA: TGTGCCAGCAGCGTATGGCGGGGGGCCACAGATACGCAGTATTTT. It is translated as CASSVWRGATDTQYF.

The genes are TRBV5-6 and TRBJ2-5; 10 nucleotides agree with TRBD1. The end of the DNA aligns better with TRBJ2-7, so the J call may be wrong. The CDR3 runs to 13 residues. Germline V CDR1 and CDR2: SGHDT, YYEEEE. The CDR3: CASSVDRGHEQYF. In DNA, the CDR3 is TGTGCCAGCAGCGTTGACAGGGGGCACGAGCAGTACTTC.

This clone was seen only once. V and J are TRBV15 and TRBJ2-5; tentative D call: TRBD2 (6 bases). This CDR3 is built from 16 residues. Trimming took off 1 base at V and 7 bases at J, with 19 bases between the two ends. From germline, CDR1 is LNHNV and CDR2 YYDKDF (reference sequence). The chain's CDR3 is CATSRAGEQRVATQYF. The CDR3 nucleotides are TGTGCCACCAGCAGAGCGGGGGAACAGAGGGTGGCGACCCAGTACTTC.

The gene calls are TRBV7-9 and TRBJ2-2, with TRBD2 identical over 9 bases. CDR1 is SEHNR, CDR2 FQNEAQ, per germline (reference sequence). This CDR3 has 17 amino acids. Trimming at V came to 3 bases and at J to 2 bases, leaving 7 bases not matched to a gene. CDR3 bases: TGTGCCAGCAGCTTTCCTAGCGGGGCCCCCAACACCGGGGAGCTGTTTTTT. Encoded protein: CASSFPSGAPNTGELFF.

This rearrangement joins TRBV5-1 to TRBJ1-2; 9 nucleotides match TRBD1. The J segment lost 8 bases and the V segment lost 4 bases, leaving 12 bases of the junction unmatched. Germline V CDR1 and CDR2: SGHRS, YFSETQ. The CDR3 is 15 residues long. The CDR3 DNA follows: TGCGCCAGCAGCACCTCCGGGACAGGGTCAGAAGGCTACACCTTC. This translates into CASSTSGTGSEGYTF.

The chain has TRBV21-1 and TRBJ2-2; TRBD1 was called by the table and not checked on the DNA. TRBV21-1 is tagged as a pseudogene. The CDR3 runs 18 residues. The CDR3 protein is CASSKVSEAGICTGELFF. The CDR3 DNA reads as TGTGCCAGCAGCAAAGTATCAGAGGCAGGGATATGCACCGGGGAGCTGTTTTTT.

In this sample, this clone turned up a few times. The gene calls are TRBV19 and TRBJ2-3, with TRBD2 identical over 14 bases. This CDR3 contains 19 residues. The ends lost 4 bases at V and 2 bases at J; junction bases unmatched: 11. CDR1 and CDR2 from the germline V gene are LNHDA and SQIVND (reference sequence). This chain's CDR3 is CASSTPTSGGARNTDTQYF. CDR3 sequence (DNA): TGTGCCAGTAGTACCCCGACTAGCGGGGGGGCCCGTAACACAGATACGCAGTATTTT.

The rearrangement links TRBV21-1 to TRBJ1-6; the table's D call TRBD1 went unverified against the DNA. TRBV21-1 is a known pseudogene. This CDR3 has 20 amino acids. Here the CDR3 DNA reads TGTGCCAGCAGCAAAGCGGGACAGGAGGAACCAATCTCCTATAATTCACCCCTCCACTTT. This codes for CASSKAGQEEPISYNSPLHF.

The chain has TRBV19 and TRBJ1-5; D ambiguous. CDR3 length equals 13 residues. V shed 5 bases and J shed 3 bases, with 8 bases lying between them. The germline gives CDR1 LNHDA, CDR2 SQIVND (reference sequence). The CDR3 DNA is TGTGCCAGTAGTTCAGGCAACAATCAGCCCCAGCATTTT. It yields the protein CASSSGNNQPQHF. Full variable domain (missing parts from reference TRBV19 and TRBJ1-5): DGGITQSPKYLFRKEGQNVTLSCEQNLNHDAMYWYRQDPGQGLRLIYYSQIVNDFQKGDIAEGYSVSREKKESFPLTVTSAQKNPTAFYLCASSSGNNQPQHFGDGTRLSIL.

The CDR3 nucleotides are TGTGCCAGCAGCAGAAACAGGGTACAATACTCTGGGGCCAACGTCCTGACTTTC. Amino acid sequence: CASSRNRVQYSGANVLTF. This sequence joins TRBV27 and TRBJ2-6, with D perhaps TRBD1 (6 bases). Trimming stripped 6 bases from V and 0 bases from J, with 18 bases between. Germline V gene data show CDR1 as MNHEY and CDR2 as SMNVEV (reference sequence). The CDR3 consists of 18 residues.

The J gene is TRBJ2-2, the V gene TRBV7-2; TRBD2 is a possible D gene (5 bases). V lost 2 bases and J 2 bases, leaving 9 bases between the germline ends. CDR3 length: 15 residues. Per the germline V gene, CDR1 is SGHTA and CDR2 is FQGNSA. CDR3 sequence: CASSLPRGNTGELFF. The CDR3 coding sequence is TGTGCCAGCAGCTTACCCCGGGGAAACACCGGGGAGCTGTTTTTT.

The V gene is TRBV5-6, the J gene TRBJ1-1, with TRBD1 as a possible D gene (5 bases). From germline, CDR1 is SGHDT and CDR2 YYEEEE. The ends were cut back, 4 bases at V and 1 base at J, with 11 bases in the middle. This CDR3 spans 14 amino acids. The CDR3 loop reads CASSGPGGNTEAFF. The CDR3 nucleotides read TGTGCCAGCAGCGGACCCGGGGGGAACACTGAAGCTTTCTTT.

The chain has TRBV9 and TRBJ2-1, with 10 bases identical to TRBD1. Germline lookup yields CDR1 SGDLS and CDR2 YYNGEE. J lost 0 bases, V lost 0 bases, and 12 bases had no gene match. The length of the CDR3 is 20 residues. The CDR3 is CASSVGPAGGQGSSYNEQFF. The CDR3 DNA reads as TGTGCCAGCAGCGTAGGGCCGGCGGGGGGACAGGGGAGCTCCTACAATGAGCAGTTCTTC.

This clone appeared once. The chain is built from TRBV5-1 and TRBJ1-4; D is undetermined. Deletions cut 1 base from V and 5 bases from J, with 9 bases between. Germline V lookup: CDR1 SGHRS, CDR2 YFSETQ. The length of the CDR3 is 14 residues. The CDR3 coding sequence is TGCGCCAGCAGCTTGAGACATCCGAATGAAAAACTGTTTTTT. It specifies CASSLRHPNEKLFF.

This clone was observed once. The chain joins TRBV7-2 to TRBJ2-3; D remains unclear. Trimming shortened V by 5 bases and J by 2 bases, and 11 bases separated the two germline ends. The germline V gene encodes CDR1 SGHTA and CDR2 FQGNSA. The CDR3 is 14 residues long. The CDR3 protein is CASSTTTTTDTQYF. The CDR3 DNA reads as TGTGCCAGCAGCACTACAACGACCACAGATACGCAGTATTTT.

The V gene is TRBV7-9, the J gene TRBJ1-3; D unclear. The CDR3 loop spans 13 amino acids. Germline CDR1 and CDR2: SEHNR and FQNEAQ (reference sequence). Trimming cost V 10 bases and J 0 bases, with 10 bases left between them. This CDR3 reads CATIAYSGNTIYF. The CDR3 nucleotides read TGTGCCACCATAGCCTACTCTGGAAACACCATATATTTT.

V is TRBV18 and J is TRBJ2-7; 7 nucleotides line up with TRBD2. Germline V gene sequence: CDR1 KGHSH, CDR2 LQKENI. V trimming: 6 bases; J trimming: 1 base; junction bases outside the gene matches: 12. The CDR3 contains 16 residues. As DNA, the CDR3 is TGTGCCAGCTCCCCAGCGGGGCCCTTGGGTTCCTACGAGCAGTACTTC. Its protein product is CASSPAGPLGSYEQYF.

DNA for the CDR3: TGTGCCAGCAACCGGGACAGGTCGAATGGCTACACCTTC. Its translation is CASNRDRSNGYTF. V is TRBV27 and J is TRBJ1-2; the match to TRBD1 covers 8 bases. This CDR3 region has 13 residues. Germline assignment: CDR1 MNHEY and CDR2 SMNVEV (reference sequence). V lost 7 bases and J lost 6; bases outside the gene matches: 7.

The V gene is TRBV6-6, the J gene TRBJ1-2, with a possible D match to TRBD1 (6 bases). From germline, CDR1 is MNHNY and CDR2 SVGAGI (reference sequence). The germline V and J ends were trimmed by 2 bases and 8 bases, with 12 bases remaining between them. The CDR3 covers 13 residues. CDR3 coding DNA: TGTGCCAGCAGTTACCAACGGGGGGCGGGCTACACCTTC. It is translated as CASSYQRGAGYTF.